The clone carrying this T cell receptor beta chain was observed a single time. What it binds is unknown. Libraries were prepared by immunoSEQ multiplex PCR; TCRdb keeps only in-frame clonotypes and omits some of them. The sample records tens of thousands of clones, over 60% being singletons. Described time point: cycle 4 day 1 (C4D1), after less than 7 weeks of nivolumab. All the patients suffered relapse after autologous stem cell transplantation, and brentuximab vedotin exposure differed. Patients had relapsed/refractory classical Hodgkin lymphoma with complete response, partial response or progressive disease as best response. This record comes from a study of PD-1 blockade in classical Hodgkin lymphoma. Overall study findings and caveats: Repertoire differences lack defined causes, possibly disease activity or prior therapy. Nivolumab initiated under 1 year post-ASCT led to patient exclusion.

CDR3 length equals 13 residues. Germline V gene data show CDR1 as KGHSH and CDR2 as LQKENI. V lost 6 bases and J 2 bases, leaving 10 bases between the germline ends. V gene TRBV18 combines with J gene TRBJ1-2, with D unresolved. The clonotype originates from a human donor with classical Hodgkin lymphoma. The sample in question was peripheral blood mononuclear cells (PBMCs), obtained before the fourth cycle of nivolumab. CDR3 DNA sequence: TGTGCCAGCTCGCTTGAGGGAAACTATGGCTACACCTTC. This translates into CASSLEGNYGYTF.